Below are 20 T cell receptor beta chains sequenced from a single sample in a study of cytomegalovirus exposure and HLA in healthy donors. PCR employed 60 Vbeta and 13 Jbeta primers. The table came from immunoSEQ multiplex PCR; TCRdb's copy has only in-frame clones and leaves some out. The data show approximately 220,000 clones, with roughly 85% seen just once and less than 2% held by the top ten. Specimen: PBMCs. The receptor source for this set is a male donor in good health and CMV-seronegative.

The rearrangement links TRBV7-3 to TRBJ1-2; possible D gene TRBD1, 5 bases. Trimming stripped 3 bases from V and 7 bases from J, with 12 bases between. Germline V gives CDR1 SGHTA, CDR2 FQGTGA. CDR3 size: 13 residues. CDR3 protein: CASSLGLPSGYTF. The CDR3 coding sequence is TGTGCCAGCAGCTTGGGACTTCCTTCTGGCTACACCTTC.

This clone showed up just a few times. This chain links TRBV21-1 with TRBJ2-5; the table calls TRBD1, which could not be checked here. TRBV21-1 constitutes a pseudogene. The CDR3 consists of 14 residues. DNA for the CDR3: TGTGCCAGCAGCAAGAGGCAGGGGGTCGAGACCCAGTACTTC. It yields the protein CASSKRQGVETQYF.

The chain links TRBV7-2 to TRBJ1-1, with D perhaps matching TRBD1 (5 bases). Trimming cost V 4 bases and J 1 base, with 10 bases left between them. The CDR3 extends over 14 amino acids. Germline V lookup: CDR1 SGHTA, CDR2 FQGNSA. CDR3 loop: CASSYRTPNTEAFF. The CDR3 DNA reads TGTGCCAGCAGCTACAGGACCCCGAACACTGAAGCTTTCTTT. Full variable domain (missing parts from reference TRBV7-2 and TRBJ1-1): GAGVSQSPSNKVTEKGKDVELRCDPISGHTALYWYRQSLGQGLEFLIYFQGNSAPDKSGLPSDRFSAERTGGSVSTLTIQRTQQEDSAVYLCASSYRTPNTEAFFGQGTRLTVV.

Of note for this clone: The same CDR3 also results from other DNA sequences found in this sample. The chain carries TRBV28 and TRBJ2-7, with 7 bases identical to TRBD1. The CDR3 sequence is 14 residues long. CDR1 is MDHEN and CDR2 is SYDVKM in the germline V gene. Trimming at V came to 8 bases and at J to 3 bases, leaving 10 bases not matched to a gene. The CDR3 DNA is TGTGCCAGCCGCACCTCAGGGGGACGCTACGAGCAGTACTTC. Encoded protein: CASRTSGGRYEQYF.

The chain joins TRBV27 to TRBJ2-3; D is ambiguous. The CDR3 totals 15 residues. V dropped 5 bases and J dropped 4 bases, with 16 bases sitting between them. Germline CDR1 and CDR2: MNHEY and SMNVEV (reference sequence). CDR3 loop: CASSTRVVGSDTQYF. CDR3 in DNA: TGTGCCAGCAGTACCCGGGTAGTTGGCTCAGATACGCAGTATTTT.

The rearrangement joins TRBV28 to TRBJ2-2; 8 nucleotides line up with TRBD2. From germline, CDR1 is MDHEN and CDR2 SYDVKM. Trimming took 7 bases from V and 9 from J; bases not matched to a gene: 4. The CDR3 covers 12 residues. The CDR3 region has the DNA TGTGCCAGCACCCCGGGAGGGAGGGAGCTGTTTTTT. Protein product: CASTPGGRELFF. The full variable domain, in which reference TRBV28 and TRBJ2-2 provide the parts outside the CDR3, is DVKVTQSSRYLVKRTGEKVFLECVQDMDHENMFWYRQDPGLGLRLIYFSYDVKMKEKGDIPEGYSVSREKKERFSLILESASTNQTSMYLCASTPGGRELFFGEGSRLTVL.

This rearrangement joins TRBV9 to TRBJ2-1; the D gene is possibly TRBD2 (6 bases). Deletions cut 3 bases from V and 5 bases from J, with 9 bases between. Germline-derived CDR1 and CDR2 are SGDLS and YYNGEE. The CDR3 length is 13 residues. In DNA, the CDR3 is TGTGCCAGCAGCGGGGGACTCAACAATGAGCAGTTCTTC. Its translation: CASSGGLNNEQFF.

The chain uses TRBV5-1 and TRBJ2-3; TRBD1 is a possible D gene (6 bases). V gave up 6 bases and J gave up 1 base, with 15 bases separating them. Germline CDR1 and CDR2: SGHRS and YFSETQ. This CDR3 is built from 15 residues. The CDR3 is CASNARGDGTDTQYF. CDR3 sequence (DNA): TGCGCCAGCAACGCCAGGGGCGACGGCACAGATACGCAGTATTTT.

The rearrangement uses TRBV28 and TRBJ1-4; TRBD1 might be the D (5 bases). The CDR3 has 14 residues. Germline values: CDR1 MDHEN, CDR2 SYDVKM. Trimming took 6 bases from V and 7 from J, leaving 15 bases between them. The CDR3 sequence is CASSLQGRGEKLFF. The CDR3 nucleotides read TGTGCCAGCAGCCTCCAAGGGAGGGGTGAAAAACTGTTTTTT.

This clone showed up just once. The chain links TRBV5-1 to TRBJ2-2; tentatively, D is TRBD1 (5 bases). CDR1 and CDR2 (germline): SGHRS, YFSETQ. Trimming stripped 0 bases from V and 0 bases from J, with 9 bases between. There are 16 residues in the CDR3. The CDR3 sequence is CASSLAGQSNTGELFF. The DNA for the CDR3 is TGCGCCAGCAGCTTGGCAGGGCAGTCGAACACCGGGGAGCTGTTTTTT.

V is TRBV9 and J is TRBJ2-7; TRBD2 aligns across 16 bases. The CDR3 covers 16 residues. The germline V gene has CDR1 SGDLS and CDR2 YYNGEE. The J segment lost 2 bases and the V segment lost 4 bases, leaving 3 bases of the junction unmatched. The CDR3 DNA sequence: TGTGCCAGCAGCCCGGGACTAGCGGGGGGGCCCTACGAGCAGTACTTC. Translating it yields CASSPGLAGGPYEQYF.

The J gene is TRBJ2-7, the V gene TRBV27; D remains unclear. Germline V gene data show CDR1 as MNHEY and CDR2 as SMNVEV (reference sequence). The CDR3 runs 14 residues. V lost 4 bases, J lost 6 bases, and 16 bases lay in between. The CDR3 loop reads CASSSYRQSGEQYF. The CDR3 region has the DNA TGTGCCAGCAGTTCCTACAGACAATCTGGCGAGCAGTACTTC.

The rearrangement joins TRBV7-2 to TRBJ2-7, with a possible D match to TRBD2 (6 bases). The CDR3 covers 14 residues. Germline V gene lookup returns CDR1 SGHTA and CDR2 FQGNSA. Trimming shortened V by 7 bases and J by 9 bases, and 22 bases separated the two germline ends. The CDR3 sequence is CASTPSPASEVQYF. The CDR3, as DNA: TGTGCCAGCACCCCCTCCCCGGCTAGCGAGGTGCAGTACTTC.

The chain links TRBV4-2 to TRBJ1-2, with 7 bases matching TRBD1. Per germline, CDR1 LGHNA and CDR2 YNFKEQ. J gave up 3 bases and V 0 bases, and 13 bases lay outside the gene matches. This CDR3 region has 18 residues. In DNA, the CDR3 is TGTGCCAGCAGCCAAGAAGTTATCATTGACAGGGAGGACTATGGCTACACCTTC. This encodes CASSQEVIIDREDYGYTF.

The chain uses TRBV5-1 and TRBJ2-7; the D gene is possibly TRBD1 (6 bases). Trimming pared 0 bases from V and 4 bases from J, leaving 11 bases between. This CDR3 contains 14 residues. The germline CDR1 and CDR2 sequences are SGHRS and YFSETQ. In nucleotides, the CDR3 is TGCGCCAGCAGCTTGGTGGGCAGGGGATACGAGCAGTACTTC. This sequence encodes CASSLVGRGYEQYF.

This sequence joins TRBV19 and TRBJ1-5; 7 bases fit TRBD1. There are 14 residues in the CDR3. Trimming at V came to 7 bases and at J to 7 bases, leaving 10 bases not matched to a gene. In germline, CDR1 is LNHDA, CDR2 SQIVND (reference sequence). The CDR3 bases are TGTGCCAGTAATCTTAACAGGGGCGGGCAGCCCCAGCATTTT. Translated, it gives CASNLNRGGQPQHF.

The V call is TRBV28, the J call TRBJ1-2; TRBD1 matches at 7 bases. V lost 5 bases to trimming and J lost 5 bases; unmatched junction nucleotides: 2. CDR3 length equals 12 residues. Per the germline V gene, CDR1 is MDHEN and CDR2 is SYDVKM. For the CDR3, the DNA is TGTGCCAGCAGTGACAGGGTGTATGGCTACACCTTC. Translated, it gives CASSDRVYGYTF.

This chain connects TRBV7-9 to TRBJ1-5; possible D gene TRBD1, 5 bases. This CDR3 contains 14 residues. V was pared by 7 bases and J by 2 bases, with 12 bases between. Germline V gene lookup returns CDR1 SEHNR and CDR2 FQNEAQ (reference sequence). The CDR3 sequence is CASTGRDGNQPQHF. CDR3 in DNA: TGTGCCAGCACGGGCAGGGATGGCAATCAGCCCCAGCATTTT.

This chain uses TRBV15 with TRBJ1-5; a weak D match, TRBD1 (6 bases). The V gene's germline CDR1 is LNHNV and CDR2 YYDKDF (reference sequence). V gave up 3 bases and J gave up 5 bases, with 20 bases separating them. CDR3 length: 17 amino acids. The CDR3, as DNA: TGTGCCACCAGCAGGGGGCGCGGTCAGGGGTCGGATCAGCCCCAGCATTTT. Protein: CATSRGRGQGSDQPQHF.

The chain employs TRBV28 and TRBJ2-2; tentative D call: TRBD2 (6 bases). Germline CDR1 and CDR2: MDHEN and SYDVKM. With 11 bases removed from V and 4 bases from J, the gap between germline ends came to 20 bases. The CDR3 extends over 15 amino acids. The DNA for the CDR3 is TGTGCCGGAAGCGGTCGGGGGTCGGGCACCGGGGAGCTGTTTTTT. Translation: CAGSGRGSGTGELFF. Variable domain in full (rest from reference TRBV28 and TRBJ2-2): DVKVTQSSRYLVKRTGEKVFLECVQDMDHENMFWYRQDPGLGLRLIYFSYDVKMKEKGDIPEGYSVSREKKERFSLILESASTNQTSMYLCAGSGRGSGTGELFFGEGSRLTVL.